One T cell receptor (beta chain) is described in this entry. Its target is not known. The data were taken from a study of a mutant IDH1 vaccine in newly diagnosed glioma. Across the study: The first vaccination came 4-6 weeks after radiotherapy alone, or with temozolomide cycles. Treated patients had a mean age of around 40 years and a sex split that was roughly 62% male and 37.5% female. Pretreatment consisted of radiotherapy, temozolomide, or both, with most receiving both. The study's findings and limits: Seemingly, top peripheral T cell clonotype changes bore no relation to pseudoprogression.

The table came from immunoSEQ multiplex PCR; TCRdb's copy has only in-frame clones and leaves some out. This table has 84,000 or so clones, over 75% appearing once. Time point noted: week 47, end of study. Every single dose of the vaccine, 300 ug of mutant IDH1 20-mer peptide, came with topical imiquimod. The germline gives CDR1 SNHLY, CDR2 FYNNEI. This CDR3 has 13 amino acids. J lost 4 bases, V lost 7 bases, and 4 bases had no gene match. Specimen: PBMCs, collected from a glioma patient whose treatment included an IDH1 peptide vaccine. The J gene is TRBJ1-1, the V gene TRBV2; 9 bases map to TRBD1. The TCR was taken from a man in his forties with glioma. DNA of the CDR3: TGTGCCAGCACTCTGACAGGGGGCACTGAAGCTTTCTTT. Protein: CASTLTGGTEAFF. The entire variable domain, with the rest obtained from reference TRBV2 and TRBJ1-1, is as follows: EPEVTQTPSHQVTQMGQEVILRCVPISNHLYFYWYRQILGQKVEFLVSFYNNEISEKSEIFDDQFSVERPDGSNFTLKIRSTKLEDSAMYFCASTLTGGTEAFFGQGTRLTVV.